This T cell receptor (beta chain) was captured in a study of graft-versus-host responses after intestinal transplantation. As for the study in general: Those transplanted obtained multivisceral, liver-intestinal, or isolated intestinal grafts. Anti-thymocyte globulin induction preceded around 3 years of tacrolimus and steroid maintenance in all recipients.

This CDR3 region has 15 residues. V was cut by 5 bases and J by 0 bases, with 12 bases left in between. CDR1 and CDR2 (germline): SGHAT, FQNNGV. A note on this clone: The antigen remains unidentified.

Only in-frame clones appear in the TCRdb table, and some are missing; sequencing was by immunoSEQ multiplex PCR. This sample has tens of thousands of clones, with 85% to 90% found just once. The input for sequencing was unstimulated CD4+ T cells sorted from spleen or lymph node cells, taken before intestinal transplant. This clonotype was sampled from a human donor who received an intestinal transplant. The chain joins TRBV11-2 to TRBJ2-3, with D perhaps TRBD1 (5 bases). This CDR3 is CASSGGWGSTDTQYF. For the CDR3, the DNA is TGTGCCAGCAGCGGCGGTTGGGGCAGCACAGATACGCAGTATTTT.